This TCR beta chain is from a study of blood T cells in healthy people across ages. Study results and caveats: There was no known CMV status for donors, so expanded clonotype changes were possibly confounded. Reliance upon unsorted PBMCs precluded definitive naive versus antigen-experienced comparison. Naive T cell percentage and TCR beta diversity correlated strongly.

For this clonotype: Its target is not known.

PBMCs were isolated at a quantity of at least 6 million per sample. Primers used in a second PCR of about 6 to 11 cycles were a sample-barcoded 5' primer and a J-beta primer mix. Using its own MiXCR run on the 5' RACE reads, TCRdb lists one record per CDR3 protein. The table has approximately 690,000 distinct CDR3 sequences, 35% to 50% seen once. Input material: blood. This clonotype was obtained from a man older than 75 in good health.

This CDR3 is CSVQGGSGRDEQYF. In DNA form, the CDR3 reads TGCAGCGTACAGGGGGGGAGCGGTCGAGATGAGCAGTACTTC. V usage is TRBV29-1 and J usage is TRBJ2-5; D possibly corresponds to TRBD1 (8 bases). This CDR3 region has 14 residues. Between the trimmed V and J ends, which lost 6 bases and 11 bases, there was a span of 25 bases. Germline V lookup: CDR1 SQVTM, CDR2 ANQGSEA.